The 19 T cell receptor beta chains below come from one sample, sequenced in a study of blood T cell repertoires in COVID-19. TCRdb keeps only in-frame clones here, not all; method: immunoSEQ multiplex PCR. Among about 200,000 clones listed, just over 85% were seen once. Specimen: PBMCs or T cells enriched from blood (not recorded which). The receptors stem from a woman in her thirties or forties with acute COVID-19.

This clone was seen repeatedly, ten times or more. The V and J genes are TRBV2 and TRBJ1-1, with TRBD1 matching 10 bases. V shed 6 bases, J shed 8 bases, and the junction held 3 bases outside the gene matches. The germline V gene has CDR1 SNHLY and CDR2 FYNNEI. The CDR3 spans 12 residues. The CDR3 DNA is TGTGCCAGCAGGACAGGGGGCTCGGAAGCTTTCTTT. Amino acids: CASRTGGSEAFF.

This clone was detected only a few times. The J gene is TRBJ1-6, the V gene TRBV10-3; 8 positions match TRBD1. J was trimmed by 8 bases and V by 8 bases; bases with no gene match: 5. The CDR3 runs to 13 residues. Germline V gene sequence: CDR1 ENHRY, CDR2 SYGVKD. CDR3 sequence: CAIGKTGDSPLHF. CDR3 in DNA: TGTGCCATCGGAAAGACAGGGGATTCACCCCTCCACTTT.

The gene calls are TRBV28 and TRBJ1-1; TRBD1 is a possible D gene (5 bases). In germline, CDR1 is MDHEN, CDR2 SYDVKM. V was shortened by 2 bases and J by 3 bases, with 13 bases between the two germline ends. The CDR3 consists of 15 residues. The CDR3 bases are TGTGCCAGCAGTTTAACACAGGAGTTCTACACTGAAGCTTTCTTT. It encodes CASSLTQEFYTEAFF. The whole variable domain, remainder taken from reference TRBV28 and TRBJ1-1, is DVKVTQSSRYLVKRTGEKVFLECVQDMDHENMFWYRQDPGLGLRLIYFSYDVKMKEKGDIPEGYSVSREKKERFSLILESASTNQTSMYLCASSLTQEFYTEAFFGQGTRLTVV.

This sequence joins TRBV5-1 and TRBJ1-4, with TRBD1 identical over 8 bases. Per the germline V gene, CDR1 is SGHRS and CDR2 is YFSETQ. The CDR3 extends over 15 amino acids. V gave up 3 bases and J gave up 8 bases; unmatched junction bases: 9. The CDR3 protein is CASSSDRGVGEKLFF. The CDR3 DNA follows: TGCGCCAGCAGCTCCGACAGGGGAGTTGGAGAAAAACTGTTTTTT.

V gene TRBV19 combines with J gene TRBJ2-1; TRBD2 aligns across 9 bases. CDR1 LNHDA and CDR2 SQIVND come from the germline V gene (reference sequence). The V segment lost 3 bases and the J segment 7 bases; nucleotides outside the gene matches: 7. The CDR3 has 15 amino acids. The CDR3 DNA reads TGTGCCAGTAGTATCGGCGGGAGGGCCTGGAATGAGCAGTTCTTC. It encodes CASSIGGRAWNEQFF.

This chain links TRBV6-5 with TRBJ1-5; D is perhaps TRBD1 (6 bases). Germline CDR1 and CDR2: MNHEY and SVGAGI. The CDR3 spans 14 residues. Trimming pared 5 bases from V and 5 bases from J, leaving 13 bases between. CDR3 protein: CASSRTGTHQPQHF. CDR3 DNA sequence: TGTGCCAGCAGTCGTACAGGGACCCATCAGCCCCAGCATTTT.

This rearrangement joins TRBV9 to TRBJ1-1; no clear D gene. Between the trimmed V and J ends, which lost 2 bases and 1 base, there was a span of 6 bases. The CDR3 has 13 amino acids. Germline assignment: CDR1 SGDLS and CDR2 YYNGEE. The CDR3 coding sequence is TGTGCCAGCAGCGTCCAGGAGAACACTGAAGCTTTCTTT. This sequence encodes CASSVQENTEAFF.

The V and J genes are TRBV7-2 and TRBJ1-5; 7 bases are a match to TRBD1. The trim removed 6 bases at V and 1 base at J, leaving 0 bases unmatched. The V gene's germline CDR1 is SGHTA and CDR2 FQGNSA. The CDR3 has 13 amino acids. The CDR3, as DNA: TGTGCCAGCAGACAGGGGAGCAATCAGCCCCAGCATTTT. This sequence encodes CASRQGSNQPQHF.

The V gene is TRBV13, the J gene TRBJ2-1; the match to TRBD2 covers 12 bases. Germline V CDR1 and CDR2: PRHDT, FYEKMQ (reference sequence). Trimming at V came to 6 bases and at J to 0 bases, leaving 6 bases not matched to a gene. This CDR3 has 17 residues. DNA of the CDR3: TGTGCCAGCAGAACCCTAGCGGGAGGGCTCTCCTACAATGAGCAGTTCTTC. Residues: CASRTLAGGLSYNEQFF.

V and J are TRBV28 and TRBJ2-1, with D perhaps matching TRBD1 (6 bases). The CDR3 totals 12 residues. The germline CDR1 and CDR2 sequences are MDHEN and SYDVKM. Trimming pared 6 bases from V and 8 bases from J, leaving 11 bases between. CDR3 DNA: TGTGCCAGCAGGCCACAGGGAGATGAGCAGTTCTTC. The encoded protein is CASRPQGDEQFF.

The chain uses TRBV18 and TRBJ2-5, with D perhaps TRBD2 (5 bases). The CDR3 has 14 residues. Germline V gene lookup returns CDR1 KGHSH and CDR2 LQKENI. V was cut by 2 bases and J by 2 bases, with 9 bases left in between. The DNA of the CDR3 is TGTGCCAGCTCACCAAAGAGCGGACAAGAGACCCAGTACTTC. It is translated as CASSPKSGQETQYF.

This clone showed up just a few times. The chain is built from TRBV7-7 and TRBJ2-5; 8 nucleotides align to TRBD1. This CDR3 contains 17 residues. The V and J ends lost 2 bases and 5 bases, in that order; junction bases with no gene match: 13. CDR1 is SSHAT and CDR2 is FNYEAQ in the germline V gene (reference sequence). The CDR3 DNA reads as TGTGCCAGCAGCTTAAGCGTGAAACAGGGGGGACGGGAGACCCAGTACTTC. This encodes CASSLSVKQGGRETQYF.

The rearrangement uses TRBV2 and TRBJ2-1; 11 positions match TRBD2. The CDR3 length is 14 residues. Germline V gene sequence: CDR1 SNHLY, CDR2 FYNNEI. V trimming: 8 bases; J trimming: 6 bases; junction bases outside the gene matches: 6. Here the CDR3 reads CASHTGTSGNEQFF. The DNA for the CDR3 is TGTGCCAGCCACACGGGGACTAGCGGCAATGAGCAGTTCTTC.

The chain employs TRBV20-1 and TRBJ1-1; D gene uncertain. CDR1 is DFQATT, CDR2 SNEGSKA, per germline (reference sequence). V was pared by 3 bases and J by 5 bases, with 10 bases between. The CDR3 loop spans 12 amino acids. The CDR3 reads CSASLKRTEAFF. The CDR3 nucleotides are TGCAGTGCTAGTCTGAAGAGGACTGAAGCTTTCTTT.

The chain is built from TRBV30 and TRBJ2-7; D perhaps matches TRBD2 (5 bases). CDR1 is GTSNPN and CDR2 is SVGIG in the germline V gene (reference sequence). V lost 3 bases and J 5 bases, leaving 14 bases between the germline ends. The CDR3 is made up of 13 amino acids. CDR3 in amino acids: CAWRGAGGNEQYF. DNA for the CDR3: TGTGCCTGGAGGGGAGCAGGCGGCAACGAGCAGTACTTC.

This rearrangement joins TRBV5-1 to TRBJ2-3, with 9 bases matching TRBD2. The germline V gene has CDR1 SGHRS and CDR2 YFSETQ. J was trimmed by 3 bases and V by 4 bases; bases with no gene match: 15. The CDR3 spans 18 residues. Written as DNA, the CDR3 is TGCGCCAGCAGCCACGGCTCTAGCGGGGTACTACAGACAGATACGCAGTATTTT. This translates into CASSHGSSGVLQTDTQYF.

The chain couples TRBV30 to TRBJ2-1, with D perhaps matching TRBD2 (6 bases). Germline loops: CDR1 GTSNPN, CDR2 SVGIG (reference sequence). V lost 3 bases and J lost 2, with 14 bases in between. The CDR3 spans 15 residues. DNA for the CDR3: TGTGCCTGGAGCCGGGGAAGCGGGCCCTACAATGAGCAGTTCTTC. Translating it yields CAWSRGSGPYNEQFF.

This chain joins TRBV7-8 and TRBJ2-1; D not certain. In germline, CDR1 is SGHVS, CDR2 FQNEAQ. CDR3 length equals 14 residues. Trimming cost V 2 bases and J 2 bases, with 7 bases left between them. The CDR3 coding sequence is TGTGCCAGCAGCTTAACCGGTACCTACAATGAGCAGTTCTTC. Translating it yields CASSLTGTYNEQFF.

The CDR3 here is CSASTSTQQYF. In DNA, the CDR3 is TGCAGTGCTAGTACTAGTACCCAGCAGTACTTC. The V gene is TRBV20-1, the J gene TRBJ2-7, with D perhaps TRBD2 (5 bases). Trimming stripped 3 bases from V and 8 bases from J, with 11 bases between. This CDR3 is 11 amino acids long. In germline, CDR1 is DFQATT, CDR2 SNEGSKA (reference sequence).